A selection of T cell receptor beta chains follows, all from one sample in a study of blood T cell repertoires in COVID-19. Libraries were prepared by immunoSEQ multiplex PCR; TCRdb keeps only in-frame clonotypes and omits some of them. Seen here are about 340,000 clones, just over 85% observed once, and the top ten hold 4% to 5.5%. Sequenced sample: PBMCs or T cells enriched from blood (not recorded which). The receptors were gathered from a woman aged 40-49 years with acute COVID-19. Each CDR3 is given with its conserved first and last residue.

v_call,cdr3_aa
TRBV5-1,CASSLMGFSGEKLFF
TRBV3-1/TRBV3-2,CASSQDSGHHSNQPQHF
TRBV10-3,CAISRGFSTDTQYF
TRBV9,CASSAYSGYDPYYGNTIYF
TRBV4-1,CASSQDSSGGWDEQYF
TRBV29-1,CSVEEGRVTEAFF
TRBV27,CASSLLAGVSTDTQYF
TRBV5-1,CASKQGAGGYQETQYF
TRBV10-3,CAISDGSGRYEQFF
TRBV6-2/TRBV6-3,CASSHLAGELLAKNIQYF
TRBV6-2/TRBV6-3,CASSYFQGMNTEAFF
TRBV4-1,CASSLTGTGPYSNQPQHF
TRBV3-1/TRBV3-2,CARRIPDRGPMNTEAFF
TRBV27,CASAEGLGNEQYF
TRBV20-1,CSASGGREVGEQFF
TRBV2,CASRPGLAGVGEQFF
TRBV7-9,CASSLKGTGHILNTGELFF
TRBV10-3,CAISGQGGQGSTFASEQFF
TRBV7-8,CASSAYDRENQPQHF
TRBV6-2/TRBV6-3,CASSQKNKLAGSSYNEQFF
TRBV5-8,CASSPIQVLSYEQYF
TRBV5-6,CASRNRDSTGEQYF
TRBV9,CASSATTGYNSPLHF
TRBV3-1/TRBV3-2,CASSWDTLSGNTIYF
TRBV7-2,CASSFHPGQNSPLHF
TRBV15,CATSRRTGTHNYEQYF
TRBV5-1,CASSRDRNEKLFF
TRBV9,CASSALPGLAGLWSYNEQFF
TRBV14,CASSPGLAGRNEQFF